Presented here are 30 T cell receptor beta chains from one specimen sequenced in a study of blood T cell repertoires in COVID-19. Generated by immunoSEQ multiplex PCR, the TCRdb table keeps only in-frame clones and is missing some. Here the sample spans around 150,000 clones, approximately 80% being singletons. Source material: peripheral blood. The receptors were gathered from a man between 60 and 75 years old who had recovered from COVID-19.

The V and J genes are TRBV29-1 and TRBJ2-5, with TRBD2 matching 10 bases. CDR3 length: 14 amino acids. Trimming at V came to 6 bases and at J to 5 bases, leaving 9 bases not matched to a gene. Germline CDR1 and CDR2: SQVTM and ANQGSEA. CDR3 nucleotide sequence: TGCAGCGTCGGAGCGGGAGGGCGAGGGGAGACCCAGTACTTC. Amino acid sequence: CSVGAGGRGETQYF. The whole variable domain, remainder taken from reference TRBV29-1 and TRBJ2-5, is SAVISQKPSRDICQRGTSLTIQCQVDSQVTMMFWYRQQPGQSLTLIATANQGSEATYESGFVIDKFPISRPNLTFSTLTVSNMSPEDSSIYLCSVGAGGRGETQYFGPGTRLLVL.

The rearrangement uses TRBV11-2 and TRBJ2-2; D is unclear. Trimming took 2 bases from V and 6 from J, leaving 7 bases between them. Germline CDR1 SGHAT, CDR2 FQNNGV. The CDR3 has 13 residues. Written as DNA, the CDR3 is TGTGCCAGCAGCTTATCGAGGTCCGGGGAGCTGTTTTTT. Translated, it gives CASSLSRSGELFF.

A note on this clone: Other nucleotide sequences in the sample specify the same CDR3. The rearrangement uses TRBV18 and TRBJ1-1, with 8 bases identical to TRBD1. Germline V lookup: CDR1 KGHSH, CDR2 LQKENI. This CDR3 is 14 amino acids long. The trim removed 3 bases at V and 5 bases at J, leaving 5 bases unmatched. The CDR3 sequence is CASSPQGAGTEAFF. For the CDR3, the DNA is TGTGCCAGCTCACCCCAGGGGGCAGGTACTGAAGCTTTCTTT.

This chain uses TRBV2 with TRBJ2-7; TRBD2 aligns across 9 bases. The germline CDR1 and CDR2 sequences are SNHLY and FYNNEI. The CDR3 has 13 amino acids. V lost 1 base to trimming and J lost 12 bases; unmatched junction nucleotides: 7. CDR3 residues: CASSEERGRARYF. CDR3 in DNA: TGTGCCAGCAGTGAAGAACGCGGGAGGGCCCGGTACTTC. Full variable domain (remainder filled in from reference TRBV2 and TRBJ2-7): EPEVTQTPSHQVTQMGQEVILRCVPISNHLYFYWYRQILGQKVEFLVSFYNNEISEKSEIFDDQFSVERPDGSNFTLKIRSTKLEDSAMYFCASSEERGRARYFGPGTRLTVT.

The chain has TRBV9 and TRBJ2-5; maybe TRBD2 (5 bases). CDR3 length: 13 amino acids. With 0 bases removed from V and 9 bases from J, the gap between germline ends came to 12 bases. Germline V CDR1 and CDR2: SGDLS, YYNGEE. For the CDR3, the DNA is TGTGCCAGCAGCGTAGCCGGGCTCGGGGCCCAGTACTTC. Translated: CASSVAGLGAQYF.

The chain is built from TRBV10-3 and TRBJ1-1; TRBD1 might be the D (5 bases). CDR1 is ENHRY and CDR2 is SYGVKD in the germline V gene. The CDR3 is made up of 15 amino acids. Deletions cut 3 bases from V and 0 bases from J, with 11 bases between. CDR3 sequence (DNA): TGTGCCATCAGTGATAAGGGGTCCATGAACACTGAAGCTTTCTTT. It is translated as CAISDKGSMNTEAFF.

The chain links TRBV7-2 to TRBJ2-3; 9 positions agree with TRBD2. The CDR3 has 15 residues. Looked up from germline, CDR1 is SGHTA and CDR2 is FQGNSA. J lost 2 bases, V lost 3 bases, and 3 bases had no gene match. The CDR3 region has the DNA TGTGCCAGCAGCTTCCTAGCGGGACTCACAGATACGCAGTATTTT. It specifies CASSFLAGLTDTQYF.

The gene calls are TRBV18 and TRBJ1-3, with 8 bases aligning to TRBD1. The germline gives CDR1 KGHSH, CDR2 LQKENI. The CDR3 runs 15 residues. J lost 1 base, V lost 10 bases, and 9 bases had no gene match. This CDR3 reads CATSRTGRSGNTIYF. The CDR3 DNA reads as TGTGCCACCTCCAGGACAGGGCGTTCTGGAAACACCATATATTTT.

The DNA for the CDR3 is TGCGCCAGCACCCCGAACGGGGCGGGGCGGACAGATACGCAGTATTTT. Its translation: CASTPNGAGRTDTQYF. This chain connects TRBV4-1 to TRBJ2-3; maybe TRBD2 (6 bases). The germline V gene has CDR1 MGHRA and CDR2 YSYEKL. CDR3 length: 16 amino acids. Trimming removed 7 bases from V and 3 bases from J, with 20 bases in between.

The V gene is TRBV4-2, the J gene TRBJ2-1; 7 nucleotides align to TRBD2. The CDR3 totals 15 residues. In germline, CDR1 is LGHNA, CDR2 YNFKEQ. The V and J ends lost 1 base and 6 bases, in that order; junction bases with no gene match: 6. In DNA, the CDR3 is TGTGCCAGCAGCCAAGGCCGGGACTACGTCAATGAGCAGTTCTTC. This gives the protein CASSQGRDYVNEQFF.

The chain couples TRBV3-1 (or the pseudogene TRBV3-2) to TRBJ2-6, with D possibly being TRBD2 (6 bases). CDR3 length: 18 residues. Germline CDR1 is LGHDT and CDR2 is YNNKEL (reference sequence). Trimming shortened V by 0 bases and J by 2 bases, and 14 bases separated the two germline ends. CDR3 protein: CASSQDWGVETGANVLTF. The CDR3 bases are TGTGCCAGCAGCCAAGATTGGGGGGTAGAGACTGGGGCCAACGTCCTGACTTTC.

The chain employs TRBV23-1 and TRBJ1-6; tentatively, D is TRBD1 (5 bases). TRBV23-1 is assigned to the ORF class and has an uncertain function. Trimming pared 4 bases from V and 7 bases from J, leaving 14 bases between. CDR3 length equals 15 residues. In DNA form, the CDR3 reads TGCGCCAGCAGTCCGCGTCAGGGAGGCAATTCACCCCTCCACTTT. Its protein is CASSPRQGGNSPLHF.

The gene calls are TRBV27 and TRBJ1-2; D is possibly TRBD1 (5 bases). V shed 6 bases and J shed 6 bases, with 11 bases lying between them. There are 12 residues in the CDR3. Germline CDR1 is MNHEY and CDR2 is SMNVEV (reference sequence). CDR3 residues: CASRTQGNGYTF. The CDR3 DNA sequence: TGTGCCAGCAGGACTCAGGGAAATGGCTACACCTTC.

The genes are TRBV3-1 (or the pseudogene TRBV3-2) and TRBJ1-3, with TRBD1 as a possible D gene (5 bases). This CDR3 is built from 15 residues. V lost 0 bases and J lost 3, with 9 bases in between. CDR1 and CDR2 (germline): LGHDT, YNNKEL (reference sequence). For the CDR3, the DNA is TGTGCCAGCAGCCAAGATCTGGGGGGTGGAAACACCATATATTTT. Translation gives CASSQDLGGGNTIYF.

The CDR3 DNA reads as TGTGCCAGCAGTTTTCGACTAGTAGGGAACACCGGGGAGCTGTTTTTT. Residues: CASSFRLVGNTGELFF. The V and J genes are TRBV6-5 and TRBJ2-2; D perhaps matches TRBD2 (6 bases). V lost 4 bases and J 1 base, leaving 13 bases between the germline ends. The CDR3 is 16 residues long. Germline loops: CDR1 MNHEY, CDR2 SVGAGI.

The chain recombines TRBV3-1 (or the pseudogene TRBV3-2) with TRBJ2-5; D is uncertain. This CDR3 spans 14 amino acids. V dropped 1 base and J dropped 2 bases, with 8 bases sitting between them. In germline, CDR1 is LGHDT, CDR2 YNNKEL (reference sequence). The CDR3 protein is CASSQALSQETQYF. The CDR3 coding sequence is TGTGCCAGCAGCCAAGCACTTTCTCAAGAGACCCAGTACTTC.

The DNA of the CDR3 is TGTGCCAGCAGCTTCTATTACAGAGCTCCAAACTATGGCTACACCTTC. Amino acids: CASSFYYRAPNYGYTF. The chain combines TRBV7-2 with TRBJ1-2, with D uncertain. Per germline, CDR1 SGHTA and CDR2 FQGNSA. The V end lost 3 bases, the J end lost 2 bases, and 16 bases lay between the germline ends. CDR3 length: 16 amino acids.

CDR3 DNA: TGCAGCGTAGGGACAGGGGGCAGGGGAGAGACCCAGTACTTC. This codes for CSVGTGGRGETQYF. This chain uses TRBV29-1 with TRBJ2-5; 12 nucleotides line up with TRBD1. The J segment lost 4 bases and the V segment lost 6 bases, leaving 6 bases of the junction unmatched. This CDR3 contains 14 residues. CDR1 and CDR2 from the germline V gene are SQVTM and ANQGSEA.

This CDR3 reads CSARDGTRQYF. CDR3 bases: TGCAGTGCTAGAGATGGGACTAGGCAGTATTTT. The chain employs TRBV20-1 and TRBJ2-3; the match to TRBD2 covers 8 bases. V lost 0 bases and J lost 11; bases outside the gene matches: 1. The germline CDR1 and CDR2 sequences are DFQATT and SNEGSKA (reference sequence). This CDR3 is built from 11 residues.

The gene calls are TRBV5-5 and TRBJ1-3; TRBD1 aligns across 8 bases. CDR3 size: 15 residues. Germline CDR1 is SGHKS and CDR2 is YYEKEE (reference sequence). The junction had 5 bases not matched to a gene; V was cut back by 4 bases and J by 2 bases. The DNA of the CDR3 is TGTGCCAGCAGCATTCAGGGGGCGCCTGGAAACACCATATATTTT. Protein sequence: CASSIQGAPGNTIYF.

The chain is built from TRBV29-1 and TRBJ1-1, with 8 bases lining up with TRBD1. CDR3 length: 14 residues. Looked up from germline, CDR1 is SQVTM and CDR2 is ANQGSEA. The ends lost 3 bases at V and 4 bases at J; junction bases unmatched: 7. The CDR3 DNA reads TGCAGCGTTGACTCCGGACAGGGTTTCACTGAAGCTTTCTTT. Its translation is CSVDSGQGFTEAFF.

Turning to this clone: One base away lies a much larger clone, so this may be a sequencing read error. The identical CDR3 is also encoded by other nucleotide sequences in the sample. The chain recombines TRBV7-2 with TRBJ2-3; tentatively, D is TRBD2 (5 bases). The CDR3 length is 15 residues. The ends were cut back, 5 bases at V and 1 base at J, with 13 bases in the middle. The germline V gene has CDR1 SGHTA and CDR2 FQGNSA. The CDR3 bases are TGTGCCAGCAGCCCGGACTCCTTAGGCACAGATACGCAGTATTTT. Translated, it gives CASSPDSLGTDTQYF.

This clone has more than one count but fewer than ten. The chain links TRBV5-1 to TRBJ1-2, with TRBD1 as a possible D gene (6 bases). This CDR3 has 15 residues. Trimming cost V 7 bases and J 0 bases, with 16 bases left between them. Germline lookup yields CDR1 SGHRS and CDR2 YFSETQ. The CDR3 DNA is TGCGCCAGCGGGGTGAGACAGGACTCTAACTATGGCTACACCTTC. Its protein is CASGVRQDSNYGYTF.

The chain joins TRBV5-1 to TRBJ2-3; 7 bases are shared with TRBD2. In germline, CDR1 is SGHRS, CDR2 YFSETQ. The V gene end was trimmed by 0 bases and the J gene end by 0 bases; junction bases not matched to a gene: 7. The CDR3 covers 17 residues. The CDR3 DNA is TGCGCCAGCAGCTTGGCCTTTCTAGCGGCTAGCACAGATACGCAGTATTTT. Translation gives CASSLAFLAASTDTQYF.

This clone has at least ten counts. This sequence joins TRBV28 and TRBJ1-5, with D unresolved. The CDR3 spans 14 residues. V was trimmed by 2 bases and J by 2 bases, leaving 7 bases between them. Germline CDR1 and CDR2: MDHEN and SYDVKM. CDR3 coding DNA: TGTGCCAGCAGTTTACAGGTTGGCAATCAGCCCCAGCATTTT. Protein: CASSLQVGNQPQHF.

The chain joins TRBV28 to TRBJ1-2; tentatively, D is TRBD1 (6 bases). The CDR3 totals 14 residues. CDR1 and CDR2 (germline): MDHEN, SYDVKM. With 8 bases removed from V and 7 bases from J, the gap between germline ends came to 20 bases. The CDR3 protein is CASQVLQGVLGYTF. The CDR3, as DNA: TGTGCCAGCCAGGTATTACAGGGAGTTCTTGGCTACACCTTC.

V and J are TRBV5-1 and TRBJ1-2, with TRBD1 matching over 7 bases. V shed 4 bases and J 0 bases; nucleotides not matched to a gene: 9. The CDR3 is 16 amino acids. CDR1 and CDR2 (germline): SGHRS, YFSETQ. The CDR3 nucleotides are TGCGCCAGCAGCCCAGGGGCAGGGGGGCCTAACTATGGCTACACCTTC. Amino acid sequence: CASSPGAGGPNYGYTF.

This clone was counted ten times or more. The genes are TRBV27 and TRBJ1-5, with a tentative D call TRBD1 (5 bases). CDR3 length equals 14 residues. Germline V gives CDR1 MNHEY, CDR2 SMNVEV (reference sequence). The V end was cut by 10 bases, the J end by 5 bases, with 18 bases between. The CDR3 loop is CATSGGSKDQPQHF. CDR3 DNA: TGTGCCACCTCCGGGGGGAGCAAGGATCAGCCCCAGCATTTT.

The CDR3 coding sequence is TGTGCCAGCAGCCTTAGAAAACAGGGGGCGGGAAACACCATATATTTT. As protein: CASSLRKQGAGNTIYF. The chain joins TRBV7-2 to TRBJ1-3; 9 bases match TRBD1. The V segment lost 5 bases and the J segment 4 bases; nucleotides outside the gene matches: 9. Germline assignment: CDR1 SGHTA and CDR2 FQGNSA. This CDR3 is 16 amino acids long.

The chain is built from TRBV19 and TRBJ1-5, with D unresolved. Germline CDR1 is LNHDA and CDR2 is SQIVND (reference sequence). The CDR3 consists of 16 residues. The germline V and J ends were trimmed by 1 base and 1 base, with 11 bases remaining between them. The CDR3 region has the DNA TGTGCCAGTAGTATAGTGGAGACGGTGAGCAATCAGCCCCAGCATTTT. Translated: CASSIVETVSNQPQHF.